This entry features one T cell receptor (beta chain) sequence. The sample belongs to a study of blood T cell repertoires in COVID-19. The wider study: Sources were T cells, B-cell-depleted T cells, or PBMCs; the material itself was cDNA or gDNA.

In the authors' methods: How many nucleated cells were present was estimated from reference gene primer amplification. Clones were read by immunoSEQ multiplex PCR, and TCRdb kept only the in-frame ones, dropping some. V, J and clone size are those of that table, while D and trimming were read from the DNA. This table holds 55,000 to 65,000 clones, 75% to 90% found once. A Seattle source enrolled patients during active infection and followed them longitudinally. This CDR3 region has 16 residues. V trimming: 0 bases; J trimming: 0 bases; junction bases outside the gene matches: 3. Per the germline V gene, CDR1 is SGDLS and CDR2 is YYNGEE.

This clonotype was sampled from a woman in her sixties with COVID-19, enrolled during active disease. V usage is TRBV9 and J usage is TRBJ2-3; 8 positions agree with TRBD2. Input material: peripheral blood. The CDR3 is CASSVGGGLSTDTQYF. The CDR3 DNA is TGTGCCAGCAGCGTAGGCGGGGGGCTGAGCACAGATACGCAGTATTTT.